A selection of T cell receptor beta chains follows, all from one sample in a study of CD8 T cells in ankylosing spondylitis. TCRdb independently ran MiXCR on the 5' RACE reads; one entry per CDR3 protein. The sample yields some 240,000 distinct CDR3 sequences, around 7.9% seen once. Sequenced: blood, either unsorted or a sorted T cell fraction (not recorded which). These receptor sequences come from a male donor with ankylosing spondylitis. CDR3s include the opening cysteine and the closing phenylalanine or tryptophan. Each record gives: D gene, clone size, V gene, J gene, CDR3 DNA, CDR3 protein. D genes are given only for firm matches. Some rows mark clone size as missing; the rest say once, few, many or name a class of expanded clone.

d_call: .
clone_size: .
v_call: TRBV7-7
j_call: TRBJ2-1
cdr3_nt: TGTGCTAGCAGCCCCTACGCTGGCTACAATGAGCAGTTCTTC
cdr3_aa: CASSPYAGYNEQFF

d_call: .
clone_size: .
v_call: TRBV4-2
j_call: TRBJ1-6
cdr3_nt: TGTGCCAGCAGCCGAGGGGCTGATGTTTCACCCCTCCACTTT
cdr3_aa: CASSRGADVSPLHF

d_call: TRBD2
clone_size: many
v_call: TRBV29-1
j_call: TRBJ2-7
cdr3_nt: TGCAGCGTTGTTCCGACTAGCGGGAGAGGTTACGAGCAGTACTTC
cdr3_aa: CSVVPTSGRGYEQYF

d_call: TRBD1
clone_size: .
v_call: TRBV7-9
j_call: TRBJ2-7
cdr3_nt: TGTGCCAGCAGCTTCCAAGGGACAGGGGCCGCCTACGAGCAGTACTTC
cdr3_aa: CASSFQGTGAAYEQYF

d_call: .
clone_size: once
v_call: TRBV20-1
j_call: TRBJ2-7
cdr3_nt: TGCAGTGCCAGCTTGGACTGGACCTACGAGCAGTACTTC
cdr3_aa: CSASLDWTYEQYF

d_call: .
clone_size: many
v_call: TRBV10-3
j_call: TRBJ2-7
cdr3_nt: TGTGCCATCAGTGAGATAGCTAGCTCCTACGAGCAGTACTTC
cdr3_aa: CAISEIASSYEQYF

d_call: TRBD1
clone_size: .
v_call: TRBV27
j_call: TRBJ1-5
cdr3_nt: TGTGCCAGCAGTTGGACAGGGGCCAATCAGCCCCAGCATTTT
cdr3_aa: CASSWTGANQPQHF

d_call: .
clone_size: many
v_call: TRBV6-5
j_call: TRBJ2-1
cdr3_nt: TGTGCCAGCAGTTACCCCCGAATAGGAGGAGGCAATGAGCAGTTCTTC
cdr3_aa: CASSYPRIGGGNEQFF

d_call: TRBD1
clone_size: few
v_call: TRBV19
j_call: TRBJ2-7
cdr3_nt: TGTGCCAGTAGTATGGTACAGGGGTTCTACGAGCAGTACTTC
cdr3_aa: CASSMVQGFYEQYF

d_call: .
clone_size: .
v_call: TRBV11-2
j_call: TRBJ2-5
cdr3_nt: TGTGCCAGCAGCTTAGATCCCCGGGAGAGGCAAGAGACCCAGTACTTC
cdr3_aa: CASSLDPRERQETQYF

d_call: .
clone_size: .
v_call: TRBV6-5
j_call: TRBJ1-1
cdr3_nt: TGTGCCAGCAGTTGGACGGAAAGTTTGAACACTGAAGCTTTCTTT
cdr3_aa: CASSWTESLNTEAFF

d_call: .
clone_size: many
v_call: TRBV6-2/TRBV6-3
j_call: TRBJ2-1
cdr3_nt: TGTGCCAGCTATGGAGGTGACAATGAGCAGTTCTTC
cdr3_aa: CASYGGDNEQFF

d_call: .
clone_size: many
v_call: TRBV21-1
j_call: TRBJ2-3
cdr3_nt: TGTGCCAGCAGTCGTCTAGCGGGGGGTTCTAGCACAGATACGCAGTATTTT
cdr3_aa: CASSRLAGGSSTDTQYF

d_call: .
clone_size: .
v_call: TRBV7-9
j_call: TRBJ2-7
cdr3_nt: TGTGCCAGCAGCACCCCTCTAGGTGCCGAGCAGTACTTC
cdr3_aa: CASSTPLGAEQYF

d_call: .
clone_size: many
v_call: TRBV2
j_call: TRBJ2-1
cdr3_nt: TGTGCCGGGGGGAGGGAGGGGGCGCGAAATGAGCAGTTCTTC
cdr3_aa: CAGGREGARNEQFF

d_call: TRBD1
clone_size: .
v_call: TRBV5-3
j_call: TRBJ1-1
cdr3_nt: TGTGCCAGAAGGGGGACAGGGAGGTTCGGCACTGAAGCTTTCTTT
cdr3_aa: CARRGTGRFGTEAFF

d_call: .
clone_size: many
v_call: TRBV20-1
j_call: TRBJ1-1
cdr3_nt: TGCAGTGCTGCAGGGGTTGGTATGGGCACTGAAGCTTTCTTT
cdr3_aa: CSAAGVGMGTEAFF

d_call: .
clone_size: few
v_call: TRBV20-1
j_call: TRBJ1-1
cdr3_nt: TGCAGTGCTAGAGATTATCGGGGAGTGAACACTGAAGCTTTCTTT
cdr3_aa: CSARDYRGVNTEAFF

d_call: TRBD1
clone_size: few
v_call: TRBV10-1
j_call: TRBJ2-7
cdr3_nt: TGCGCCAGCAGTACCGGGACAGGGTCCTATTACGAGCAGTACTTC
cdr3_aa: CASSTGTGSYYEQYF

d_call: .
clone_size: .
v_call: TRBV28
j_call: TRBJ2-3
cdr3_nt: TGTGCCAGCCCCAATCGTAGAGACTTACCTTTCACAGATACGCAGTATTTT
cdr3_aa: CASPNRRDLPFTDTQYF

d_call: .
clone_size: few
v_call: TRBV5-6
j_call: TRBJ2-3
cdr3_nt: TGTGCCAGCAGCTTGGCCTTGGGACCGGGGAGCACAGATACGCAGTATTTT
cdr3_aa: CASSLALGPGSTDTQYF

d_call: TRBD2
clone_size: many
v_call: TRBV12-3/TRBV12-4
j_call: TRBJ2-7
cdr3_nt: TGTGCCAGCAGTTTAGGAGGTAGCGGGAGAAACGAGCAGTACTTC
cdr3_aa: CASSLGGSGRNEQYF

d_call: .
clone_size: many
v_call: TRBV4-1
j_call: TRBJ2-3
cdr3_nt: TGCGCCAGCAGCCAAGAGCGGGCTCTCGATACGCAGTATTTT
cdr3_aa: CASSQERALDTQYF

d_call: .
clone_size: many
v_call: TRBV12-5
j_call: TRBJ1-2
cdr3_nt: TGTGCTAGTGCCCCAGGACACAGCTATGGCTACACCTTC
cdr3_aa: CASAPGHSYGYTF

d_call: .
clone_size: many
v_call: TRBV12-3/TRBV12-4
j_call: TRBJ2-7
cdr3_nt: TGTGCCAGCTCGACAGTCCCTTACGAGCAGTACTTC
cdr3_aa: CASSTVPYEQYF

d_call: TRBD2
clone_size: .
v_call: TRBV28
j_call: TRBJ2-7
cdr3_nt: TGTGCCAGCAGCTCCGCGACTAGCGGGAGAGTGGGAGGGTACTTC
cdr3_aa: CASSSATSGRVGGYF

d_call: TRBD1
clone_size: .
v_call: TRBV11-3
j_call: TRBJ2-7
cdr3_nt: TGTGCCAGCAGCCCCCGGGACAGATCCTACCAGCAGTACTTC
cdr3_aa: CASSPRDRSYQQYF

d_call: .
clone_size: many
v_call: TRBV12-3/TRBV12-4
j_call: TRBJ2-1
cdr3_nt: TGTGCCAGCAGCACAGGGTGGCGGGGGACTTACAATGAGCAGTTCTTC
cdr3_aa: CASSTGWRGTYNEQFF

d_call: TRBD1
clone_size: many
v_call: TRBV11-1
j_call: TRBJ2-1
cdr3_nt: TGTGCCAGCATCCCTCCCACCCCGGGACAGGCCTCCTACAATGAGCAGTTCTTC
cdr3_aa: CASIPPTPGQASYNEQFF

d_call: .
clone_size: many
v_call: TRBV2
j_call: TRBJ2-7
cdr3_nt: TGTGCCAGCAGTGAAGTAGGGAGGAGGGGAAGGTACGAGCAGTACTTC
cdr3_aa: CASSEVGRRGRYEQYF

d_call: TRBD1
clone_size: few
v_call: TRBV27
j_call: TRBJ2-7
cdr3_nt: TGTGCCAGCAGTTTAATGGGACAGGTTTCTCCGGAGCAGTACTTC
cdr3_aa: CASSLMGQVSPEQYF

d_call: .
clone_size: many
v_call: TRBV7-9
j_call: TRBJ2-2
cdr3_nt: TGTGCCAGCAGTTCGTTCGCCGGGGGATACACCGGGGAGCTGTTTTTT
cdr3_aa: CASSSFAGGYTGELFF

d_call: .
clone_size: few
v_call: TRBV12-3/TRBV12-4
j_call: TRBJ2-1
cdr3_nt: TGTGCCAGCAGTTGGGCAGGGGTGGGGGGTGAGCAGTTCTTC
cdr3_aa: CASSWAGVGGEQFF

d_call: .
clone_size: many
v_call: TRBV9
j_call: TRBJ2-1
cdr3_nt: TGTGCCAGCAGCGTATTAGGGACGGCTACTTACAATGAGCAGTTCTTC
cdr3_aa: CASSVLGTATYNEQFF

d_call: TRBD1
clone_size: many
v_call: TRBV29-1
j_call: TRBJ2-7
cdr3_nt: TGCAGCGTTGAGGGGAGTGTCACAGGGGAAACTCACGAGCAGTACTTC
cdr3_aa: CSVEGSVTGETHEQYF

d_call: .
clone_size: many
v_call: TRBV6-1
j_call: TRBJ1-1
cdr3_nt: TGTGCCAGCAGTCATCCGGAATCCATCATATATACTGAAGCTTTCTTT
cdr3_aa: CASSHPESIIYTEAFF

d_call: .
clone_size: many
v_call: TRBV3-1
j_call: TRBJ2-7
cdr3_nt: TGTGCCAGCAGCCAAGACGGGTTCTACGAGCAGTACTTC
cdr3_aa: CASSQDGFYEQYF

d_call: TRBD2
clone_size: .
v_call: TRBV20-1
j_call: TRBJ2-1
cdr3_nt: TGCAGTGCCCCCGGGACTAGCTTCAATGAGCAGTTCTTC
cdr3_aa: CSAPGTSFNEQFF

d_call: .
clone_size: many
v_call: TRBV6-5
j_call: TRBJ1-1
cdr3_nt: TGTGCCAGCAGTTACTCGAGAGTTGAAGGGAGGTTTTCCCCTGAAGCTTTCTTT
cdr3_aa: CASSYSRVEGRFSPEAFF

d_call: TRBD2
clone_size: .
v_call: TRBV7-2
j_call: TRBJ2-1
cdr3_nt: TGTGCCAGCAGCGCCCGGCGGACTAGCGGTTACAATGAGCAGTTCTTC
cdr3_aa: CASSARRTSGYNEQFF

d_call: .
clone_size: large
v_call: TRBV28
j_call: TRBJ2-1
cdr3_nt: TGTGCCAGCAGTTCCGGGACGTTTAGCTCCTACAATGAGCAGTTCTTC
cdr3_aa: CASSSGTFSSYNEQFF

d_call: TRBD2
clone_size: .
v_call: TRBV9
j_call: TRBJ2-3
cdr3_nt: TGTGCCAGCAGCAGCAGCGGGGAGTTGTATTTT
cdr3_aa: CASSSSGELYF